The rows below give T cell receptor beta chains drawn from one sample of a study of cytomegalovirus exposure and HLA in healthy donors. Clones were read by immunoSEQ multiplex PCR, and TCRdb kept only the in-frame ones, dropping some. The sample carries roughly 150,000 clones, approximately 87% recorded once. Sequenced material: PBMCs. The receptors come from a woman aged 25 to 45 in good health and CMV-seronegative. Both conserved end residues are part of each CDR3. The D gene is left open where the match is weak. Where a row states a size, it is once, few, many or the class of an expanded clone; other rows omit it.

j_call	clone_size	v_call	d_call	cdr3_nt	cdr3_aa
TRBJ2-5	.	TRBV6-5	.	TGTGCCAGCAGTACCCAGGGGCAGCAAGAGACCCAGTACTTC	CASSTQGQQETQYF
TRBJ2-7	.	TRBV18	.	TGTGCCAGCTCACCTGGTAGTAACTCCTACGAGCAGTACTTC	CASSPGSNSYEQYF
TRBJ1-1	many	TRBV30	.	TGTGCCTGGAGAGCCCAGGGCCGACCTGAAGCTTTCTTT	CAWRAQGRPEAFF
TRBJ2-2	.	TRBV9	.	TGTGCCAGCAGCGTACCCCACGCCGGGGAGCTGTTTTTT	CASSVPHAGELFF
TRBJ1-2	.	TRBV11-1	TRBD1	TGTGCCAGCAGCCAGGACAGGGATGGCTACACCTTC	CASSQDRDGYTF
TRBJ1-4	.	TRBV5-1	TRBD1	TGCGCCAGCAGCTCGAACCCGGGACAGTGGGCAACTAATGAAAAACTGTTTTTT	CASSSNPGQWATNEKLFF
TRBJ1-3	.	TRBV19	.	TGTGCCAGTAGCCGATCACAGAACTCCAACACCATATATTTT	CASSRSQNSNTIYF
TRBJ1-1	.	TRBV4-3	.	TGCGCCAGCAGCCAAGTGGGGCAGGGGAAGGAAGCTTTCTTT	CASSQVGQGKEAFF
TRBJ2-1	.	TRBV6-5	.	TGTGCCAGCAGTTATACTATCTCCTACAATGAGCAGTTCTTC	CASSYTISYNEQFF
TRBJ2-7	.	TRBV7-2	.	TGTGCCAGCAGCTTAGGCCTCGACGGGAACGAGCAGTACTTC	CASSLGLDGNEQYF
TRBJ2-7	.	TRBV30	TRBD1	TGTGCCTGGAGTCCCATAACCATCTTCAGGGGGCCCCACTCCTACGAGCAGTACTTC	CAWSPITIFRGPHSYEQYF
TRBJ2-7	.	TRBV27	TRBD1	TGTGCCAGCAGTTTTGGGACAGGGGGGACCTACGAGCAGTACTTC	CASSFGTGGTYEQYF
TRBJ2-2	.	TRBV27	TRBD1	TGTGCCAGCAGTAGACAGGGGTCGGGGGAGCTGTTTTTT	CASSRQGSGELFF
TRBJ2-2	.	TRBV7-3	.	TGTGCCAGCAGCTTAACGAACACCGGGGAGCTGTTTTTT	CASSLTNTGELFF
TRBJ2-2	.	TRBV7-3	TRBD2	TGTGCCAGCAGCTGGGATAGCGGGCTGAGGGGGGAGCTGTTTTTT	CASSWDSGLRGELFF
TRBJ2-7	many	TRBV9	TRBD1	TGTGCCAGCAGCGCCCGACAGGGTTTTCGCGAGCAGTACTTC	CASSARQGFREQYF
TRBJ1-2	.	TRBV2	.	TGTGCCAGCAGATACTCCGGGCAGCCTAACTATGGCTACACCTTC	CASRYSGQPNYGYTF
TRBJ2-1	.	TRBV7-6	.	TGTGCCAGCAGCTTAAATGAGCGGGTCTTATACAATGAGCAGTTCTTC	CASSLNERVLYNEQFF
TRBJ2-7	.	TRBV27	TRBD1	TGTGCCAGCAGTACCGGGACAGGGGCTTACGAGCAGTACTTC	CASSTGTGAYEQYF
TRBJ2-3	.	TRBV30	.	TGTGCCTGGAGTCGAGGGAGCACAGATACGCAGTATTTT	CAWSRGSTDTQYF
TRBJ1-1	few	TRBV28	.	TGTGCCAGCAGTGCTCCTCAGGGGAACACTGAAGCTTTCTTT	CASSAPQGNTEAFF
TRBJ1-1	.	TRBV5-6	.	TGTGCCAGCAGCTCTCTTGACAGGCTTAACATGAACACTGAAGCTTTCTTT	CASSSLDRLNMNTEAFF
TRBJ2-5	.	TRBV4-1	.	TGCGCCAGCAGCCAAGCTTCTAGCTTCCTAGAGACCCAGTACTTC	CASSQASSFLETQYF
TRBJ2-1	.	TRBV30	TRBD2	TGTGCCTGGGCGGTGCTAGCGGGGGATTCGGAGCAGTTCTTC	CAWAVLAGDSEQFF
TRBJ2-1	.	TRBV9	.	TGTGCCAGCAGCGTAGCGGACCGCCCCTACAATGAGCAGTTCTTC	CASSVADRPYNEQFF
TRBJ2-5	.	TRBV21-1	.	TGTGCCAGCAGCAGATCCGGGACATTGGATAAGGGGGCCCAGTACTTC	CASSRSGTLDKGAQYF
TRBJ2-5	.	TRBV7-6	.	TGTGCCAGCAGCCTGGACAAGGTCCACGAAGAGACCCAGTACTTC	CASSLDKVHEETQYF
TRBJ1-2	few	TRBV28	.	TGTGCCAGCAAAGGCACTGGTATAGACTATGGCTACACCTTC	CASKGTGIDYGYTF